These T cell receptor beta chains were read from a single sample in a study of T and B cells in COVID-19 patients. TCRdb passed the multiplex PCR reads through MiXCR, listing each CDR3 protein once. The repertoire holds thousands of distinct CDR3 sequences, with roughly 29% as singletons. Sequenced sample: blood. Source of these receptors: a human donor who had recovered from COVID-19. Both conserved end residues are part of each CDR3. The D gene is left open where the match is weak. Some rows mark clone size as missing; the rest say once, few, many or name a class of expanded clone.

d_call clone_size j_call v_call cdr3_length cdr3_aa cdr3_nt
NA medium-sized TRBJ2-3 TRBV12-3/TRBV12-4 14 CASSLAVSTDTQYF TGTGCCAGCAGTTTAGCAGTTAGCACAGATACGCAGTATTTT
NA NA TRBJ1-2 TRBV6-5 15 CASSGTITYGYGYTF TGTGCCAGCAGTGGTACCATCACATACGGCTATGGCTACACCTTC
TRBD2 NA TRBJ2-2 TRBV5-1 17 CASRRATSGGNTGELFF TGCGCCAGCAGACGAGCGACTAGCGGGGGAAACACCGGGGAGCTGTTTTTT
NA few TRBJ1-2 TRBV7-2 14 CASSLDLVLYGYTF TGTGCCAGCAGCTTAGACCTCGTTCTTTATGGCTACACCTTC
TRBD1 NA TRBJ1-5 TRBV28 13 CASAGGLDQPQHF TGTGCCAGCGCAGGGGGCTTGGATCAGCCCCAGCATTTT
NA NA TRBJ2-2 TRBV14 15 CASSPTGGVTGELFF TGTGCCAGCAGCCCGACAGGAGGCGTCACCGGGGAGCTGTTTTTT
NA medium-sized TRBJ2-5 TRBV19 13 CASSTAAQETQYF TGTGCCAGTAGTACGGCAGCCCAAGAGACCCAGTACTTC
TRBD1 NA TRBJ1-1 TRBV5-1 14 CASSKDRTNTEAFF TGCGCCAGCAGCAAGGACAGGACCAACACTGAAGCTTTCTTT
TRBD1 few TRBJ2-5 TRBV5-6 17 CASLKFPGQGLRETQYF TGTGCCAGCCTAAAATTCCCGGGACAGGGCCTACGGGAGACCCAGTACTTC
TRBD1 NA TRBJ1-2 TRBV12-3/TRBV12-4 16 CASSLSWGQGNYGYTF TGTGCCAGCAGTTTATCCTGGGGACAGGGCAACTATGGCTACACCTTC
NA medium-sized TRBJ2-7 TRBV15 13 CATSRDPGDEQYF TGTGCCACCAGCAGAGATCCGGGGGACGAGCAGTACTTC
NA few TRBJ2-1 TRBV10-3 12 CAISASMPEQFF TGTGCCATCAGTGCCAGTATGCCTGAGCAGTTCTTC
NA NA TRBJ1-5 TRBV28 14 CASSRTRSNQPQHF TGTGCCAGCAGCCGGACAAGGAGCAATCAGCCCCAGCATTTT
NA few TRBJ2-1 TRBV7-7 17 CASSPPPPGSAYNEQFF TGTGCCAGCAGCCCCCCCCCCCCAGGGTCGGCGTACAATGAGCAGTTCTTC
NA few TRBJ2-2 TRBV6-2/TRBV6-3 20 CASTPRPYGRGPPGTGELFF TGTGCCAGCACCCCCCGGCCGTATGGGCGGGGGCCGCCTGGGACCGGGGAGCTGTTTTTT
TRBD1 NA TRBJ2-6 TRBV4-2 18 CASSQDRLSTSGANVLTF TGTGCCAGCAGCCAGGACAGGCTATCTACCTCTGGGGCCAACGTCCTGACTTTC
NA NA TRBJ2-1 TRBV2 11 CASGTYNEQFF TGTGCCAGCGGGACATACAATGAGCAGTTCTTC
NA NA TRBJ2-2 TRBV14 13 CASSQELTGELFF TGTGCCAGCAGCCAAGAGCTAACCGGGGAGCTGTTTTTT